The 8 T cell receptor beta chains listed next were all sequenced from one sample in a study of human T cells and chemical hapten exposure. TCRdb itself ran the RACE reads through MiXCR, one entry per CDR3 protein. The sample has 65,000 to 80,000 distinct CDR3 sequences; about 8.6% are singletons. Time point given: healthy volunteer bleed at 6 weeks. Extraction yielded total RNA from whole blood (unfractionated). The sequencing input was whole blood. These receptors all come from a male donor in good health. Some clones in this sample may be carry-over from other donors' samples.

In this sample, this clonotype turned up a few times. The CDR3 here is CSVEDGGALHF. In DNA form, the CDR3 reads TGCAGCGTTGAAGATGGAGGGGCTCTGCATTTT. This rearrangement joins TRBV29-1 to TRBJ1-5; a possible D gene is TRBD1 (5 bases). This CDR3 has 11 amino acids. Trimming stripped 0 bases from V and 15 bases from J, with 12 bases between. Germline CDR1 and CDR2: SQVTM and ANQGSEA.

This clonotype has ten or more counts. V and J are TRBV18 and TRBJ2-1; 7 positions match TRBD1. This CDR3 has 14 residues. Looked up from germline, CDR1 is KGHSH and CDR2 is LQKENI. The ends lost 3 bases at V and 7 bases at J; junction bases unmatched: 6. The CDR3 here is CASSPQTGKNEQFF. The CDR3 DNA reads TGTGCCAGCTCACCCCAGACAGGGAAAAATGAGCAGTTCTTC.

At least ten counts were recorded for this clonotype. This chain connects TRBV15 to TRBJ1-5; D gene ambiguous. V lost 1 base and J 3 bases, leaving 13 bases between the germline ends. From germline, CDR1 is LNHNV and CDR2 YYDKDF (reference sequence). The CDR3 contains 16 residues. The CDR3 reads CATSRAPAGSNQPQHF. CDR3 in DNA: TGTGCCACCAGCAGAGCGCCCGCAGGCTCCAATCAGCCCCAGCATTTT.

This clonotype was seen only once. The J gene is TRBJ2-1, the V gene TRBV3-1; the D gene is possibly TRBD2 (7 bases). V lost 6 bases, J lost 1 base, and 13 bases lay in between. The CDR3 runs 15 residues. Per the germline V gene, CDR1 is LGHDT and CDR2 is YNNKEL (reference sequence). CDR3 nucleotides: TGTGCCAGCAGTCGGAGGGGGGGGTCCTACAATGAGCAGTTCTTC. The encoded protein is CASSRRGGSYNEQFF.

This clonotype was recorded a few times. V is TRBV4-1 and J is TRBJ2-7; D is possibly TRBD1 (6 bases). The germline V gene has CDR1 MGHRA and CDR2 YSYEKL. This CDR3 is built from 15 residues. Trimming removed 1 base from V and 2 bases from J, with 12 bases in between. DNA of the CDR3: TGCGCCAGCAGCCAAGTCGAGGACAGAGCCTACGAGCAGTACTTC. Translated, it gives CASSQVEDRAYEQYF.

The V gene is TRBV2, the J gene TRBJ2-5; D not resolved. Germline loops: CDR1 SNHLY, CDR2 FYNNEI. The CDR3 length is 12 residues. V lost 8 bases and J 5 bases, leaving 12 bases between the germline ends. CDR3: CASVLRVETQYF. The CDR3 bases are TGTGCCAGCGTTCTCCGCGTGGAGACCCAGTACTTC.

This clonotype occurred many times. The CDR3 region is CASSLVRGPQPQHF. The DNA of the CDR3 is TGTGCCAGCAGCTTAGTTCGGGGACCTCAGCCCCAGCATTTT. This chain joins TRBV7-2 and TRBJ1-5; D might be TRBD1 (5 bases). V was pared by 1 base and J by 6 bases, with 10 bases between. Germline CDR1 is SGHTA and CDR2 is FQGNSA. The CDR3 covers 14 residues. The full variable domain, completed using reference TRBV7-2 and TRBJ1-5, is GAGVSQSPSNKVTEKGKDVELRCDPISGHTALYWYRQSLGQGLEFLIYFQGNSAPDKSGLPSDRFSAERTGGSVSTLTIQRTQQEDSAVYLCASSLVRGPQPQHFGDGTRLSIL.

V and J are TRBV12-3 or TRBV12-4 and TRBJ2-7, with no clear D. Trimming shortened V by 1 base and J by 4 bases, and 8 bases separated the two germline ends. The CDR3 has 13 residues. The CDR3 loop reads CASSLGRQYEQYF. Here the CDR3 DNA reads TGTGCCAGCAGTTTAGGTAGGCAGTACGAGCAGTACTTC.